A single sample is the source of the 25 T cell receptor beta chains below, sequenced in a study of blood T cell repertoires in COVID-19. Some clones are missing from TCRdb's copy, which holds only in-frame ones; the method was immunoSEQ multiplex PCR. Of approximately 220,000 clones detected, about nine tenths appear once; the ten largest clones hold approximately 2.4%. Sequenced input: PBMCs or T cells enriched from blood (not recorded which). Receptor source: a woman in her twenties or thirties with acute COVID-19.

In this sample, this clone turned up once. The genes are TRBV4-3 and TRBJ1-5, with TRBD1 identical over 7 bases. V shed 5 bases, J shed 5 bases, and the junction held 9 bases outside the gene matches. This CDR3 is built from 15 residues. Germline V lookup: CDR1 LGHNA, CDR2 YSLEER. The CDR3 region is CASSKDTGVDQPQHF. CDR3 bases: TGCGCCAGCAGCAAGGACACAGGGGTCGATCAGCCCCAGCATTTT.

This sequence joins TRBV7-8 and TRBJ1-2; D gene uncertain. Per the germline V gene, CDR1 is SGHVS and CDR2 is FQNEAQ. The CDR3 is made up of 13 amino acids. Trimming pared 2 bases from V and 6 bases from J, leaving 10 bases between. DNA of the CDR3: TGTGCCAGCAGCTTATATTCCCTAGATGGCTACACCTTC. Translation gives CASSLYSLDGYTF.

The V and J genes are TRBV6-6 and TRBJ1-2; TRBD1 might be the D (6 bases). V was shortened by 7 bases and J by 4 bases, with 13 bases between the two germline ends. CDR1 MNHNY and CDR2 SVGAGI come from the germline V gene (reference sequence). The CDR3 has 13 residues. CDR3 loop: CASTHREGYGYTF. The CDR3 bases are TGTGCCAGCACCCACAGGGAAGGCTATGGCTACACCTTC.

This chain joins TRBV7-2 and TRBJ2-3, with 9 bases lining up with TRBD1. The CDR3 sequence is 19 residues long. J lost 1 base, V lost 2 bases, and 13 bases had no gene match. In germline, CDR1 is SGHTA, CDR2 FQGNSA. The chain's CDR3 is CASSLWGFVRDRGTDTQYF. CDR3 coding DNA: TGTGCCAGCAGCTTATGGGGTTTCGTCCGGGACAGGGGCACAGATACGCAGTATTTT.

The chain has TRBV29-1 and TRBJ2-4; 8 bases are a match to TRBD1. V shed 3 bases and J 5 bases; nucleotides not matched to a gene: 6. Per the germline V gene, CDR1 is SQVTM and CDR2 is ANQGSEA. This CDR3 has 14 residues. CDR3 bases: TGCAGCGTTGAGTCGGGACAGGCCCAAAACATTCAGTACTTC. It is translated as CSVESGQAQNIQYF.

This clone was seen a single time. The chain employs TRBV6-5 and TRBJ2-1; D perhaps matches TRBD1 (5 bases). Germline V gene sequence: CDR1 MNHEY, CDR2 SVGAGI. Trimming removed 6 bases from V and 4 bases from J, with 13 bases in between. CDR3 length equals 14 residues. CDR3 nucleotides: TGTGCCAGCAGAAAGGTACAGGTTTACAATGAGCAGTTCTTC. Translated, it gives CASRKVQVYNEQFF.

The rearrangement links TRBV19 to TRBJ1-5; a weak D match, TRBD1 (6 bases). Per germline, CDR1 LNHDA and CDR2 SQIVND (reference sequence). Deletions cut 3 bases from V and 3 bases from J, with 9 bases between. CDR3 size: 14 residues. CDR3 loop: CASSIAGANQPQHF. CDR3 nucleotides: TGTGCCAGTAGTATTGCGGGGGCCAATCAGCCCCAGCATTTT.

The V and J genes are TRBV4-1 and TRBJ2-2; no definite D call. The CDR3 contains 12 residues. CDR1 MGHRA and CDR2 YSYEKL come from the germline V gene. Trimming shortened V by 3 bases and J by 4 bases, and 3 bases separated the two germline ends. This chain's CDR3 is CASSHRTGELFF. The CDR3 nucleotides are TGCGCCAGCAGCCACCGCACCGGGGAGCTGTTTTTT.

J is TRBJ1-6 and V is TRBV3-1 (or the pseudogene TRBV3-2); no firm D call. The CDR3 sequence is 14 residues long. Germline CDR1 LGHDT, CDR2 YNNKEL (reference sequence). V lost 3 bases, J lost 8 bases, and 11 bases lay in between. The CDR3 protein is CASSHSSDYSPLHF. In nucleotides, the CDR3 is TGTGCCAGCAGCCACAGTTCAGACTATTCACCCCTCCACTTT.

This chain links TRBV7-9 with TRBJ2-1; 8 bases line up with TRBD1. Unmatched junction bases numbered 9, after V lost 1 base and J lost 13 bases. Germline V gene lookup returns CDR1 SEHNR and CDR2 FQNEAQ (reference sequence). CDR3 length: 14 amino acids. CDR3 bases: TGTGCCAGCAGCTTAGTGCCACAGGGGGAAAATCAGTTCTTC. It yields the protein CASSLVPQGENQFF.

This chain connects TRBV3-1 (or the pseudogene TRBV3-2) to TRBJ2-1; D is perhaps TRBD2 (7 bases). The germline gives CDR1 LGHDT, CDR2 YNNKEL (reference sequence). Deletions cut 3 bases from V and 5 bases from J, with 11 bases between. The CDR3 has 14 amino acids. The chain's CDR3 is CASSQRGGNNEQFF. CDR3 bases: TGTGCCAGCAGCCAGAGGGGGGGCAACAATGAGCAGTTCTTC.

This clone was picked up many times. The chain is built from TRBV7-9 and TRBJ2-7; 7 bases match TRBD1. The CDR3 covers 13 residues. Germline V gene sequence: CDR1 SEHNR, CDR2 FQNEAQ (reference sequence). V was pared by 5 bases and J by 5 bases, with 6 bases of the junction left unmatched. The DNA of the CDR3 is TGTGCCAGCAGCGGGACAGTAGCAAACGAGCAGTACTTC. Its translation: CASSGTVANEQYF.

The chain combines TRBV10-3 with TRBJ2-5; 8 bases are a match to TRBD1. The CDR3 loop spans 16 amino acids. J was trimmed by 4 bases and V by 0 bases; bases with no gene match: 7. Germline V lookup: CDR1 ENHRY, CDR2 SYGVKD. The chain's CDR3 is CAISESIGQGVETQYF. The CDR3 DNA sequence: TGTGCCATCAGTGAGTCCATCGGACAGGGAGTAGAGACCCAGTACTTC.

The CDR3 protein is CASSYSPVPQPQHF. The DNA for the CDR3 is TGTGCCAGCAGTTACTCTCCGGTTCCTCAGCCCCAGCATTTT. V gene TRBV6-5 combines with J gene TRBJ1-5; D gene unclear. The CDR3 runs 14 residues. Germline values: CDR1 MNHEY, CDR2 SVGAGI. Deletions cut 0 bases from V and 6 bases from J, with 9 bases between.

This chain connects TRBV11-2 to TRBJ1-1; 8 bases match TRBD1. CDR1 is SGHAT, CDR2 FQNNGV, per germline. The CDR3 totals 13 residues. The ends lost 0 bases at V and 8 bases at J; junction bases unmatched: 2. The CDR3 is CASSLDGQGEAFF. The CDR3 DNA sequence: TGTGCCAGCAGCTTAGATGGACAGGGAGAAGCTTTCTTT.

This chain joins TRBV7-9 and TRBJ1-2, with D possibly being TRBD1 (6 bases). V was pared by 1 base and J by 3 bases, with 24 bases between. This CDR3 has 19 amino acids. Germline V gene sequence: CDR1 SEHNR, CDR2 FQNEAQ (reference sequence). CDR3 amino acids: CASSLGVTRRQVSDYGYTF. In DNA, the CDR3 is TGTGCCAGCAGCTTAGGTGTTACTCGGCGACAGGTCTCGGACTATGGCTACACCTTC.

V is TRBV2 and J is TRBJ2-5; 7 nucleotides match TRBD1. V shed 4 bases, J shed 3 bases, and the junction held 5 bases outside the gene matches. Germline V gene lookup returns CDR1 SNHLY and CDR2 FYNNEI. The CDR3 is 14 residues long. This CDR3 reads CASSGGTVEETQYF. In DNA form, the CDR3 reads TGTGCCAGCAGTGGGGGGACAGTGGAAGAGACCCAGTACTTC.

This chain links TRBV5-1 with TRBJ2-5; perhaps TRBD2 as D (6 bases). The ends were cut back, 0 bases at V and 5 bases at J, with 11 bases in the middle. This CDR3 has 14 amino acids. Germline assignment: CDR1 SGHRS and CDR2 YFSETQ. DNA for the CDR3: TGCGCCAGCAGCTTGGGGGCGGGACGGGAGACCCAGTACTTC. Protein sequence: CASSLGAGRETQYF.

V and J are TRBV27 and TRBJ2-2; TRBD1 matches at 9 bases. The CDR3 length is 15 residues. Germline V gives CDR1 MNHEY, CDR2 SMNVEV (reference sequence). V was pared by 10 bases and J by 3 bases, with 9 bases of the junction left unmatched. The CDR3 region is CATHGGQGYTGELFF. CDR3 in DNA: TGTGCCACCCACGGGGGACAGGGATACACCGGGGAGCTGTTTTTT.

This clone was seen once. The chain carries TRBV10-2 and TRBJ1-6; D remains ambiguous. Per the germline V gene, CDR1 is WSHSY and CDR2 is SAAADI. V was cut by 6 bases and J by 9 bases, with 18 bases left in between. The CDR3 totals 15 residues. The CDR3: CASSLERGISSPLHF. CDR3 DNA sequence: TGCGCCAGCAGCCTTGAACGCGGGATCAGTTCACCCCTCCACTTT.

The chain is built from TRBV6-5 and TRBJ1-2; the D is unclear. The CDR3 is made up of 14 amino acids. The germline V gene encodes CDR1 MNHEY and CDR2 SVGAGI. Trimming stripped 0 bases from V and 6 bases from J, with 11 bases between. The DNA of the CDR3 is TGTGCCAGCAGTTACTCGACAACAGCCGATGGCTACACCTTC. Its translation: CASSYSTTADGYTF.

The CDR3 region is CASSIGQGGGYTF. The CDR3 DNA reads as TGTGCCAGCAGCATCGGACAGGGGGGAGGCTACACCTTC. The chain employs TRBV11-2 and TRBJ1-2, with 10 bases lining up with TRBD1. Germline CDR1 reads SGHAT; CDR2 reads FQNNGV. V lost 5 bases and J lost 8; bases outside the gene matches: 5. This CDR3 spans 13 amino acids. The full variable domain, completed using reference TRBV11-2 and TRBJ1-2, is EAGVAQSPRYKIIEKRQSVAFWCNPISGHATLYWYQQILGQGPKLLIQFQNNGVVDDSQLPKDRFSAERLKGVDSTLKIQPAKLEDSAVYLCASSIGQGGGYTFGSGTRLTVV.

This sequence joins TRBV7-2 and TRBJ2-7; perhaps TRBD1 as D (5 bases). The CDR3 runs 12 residues. With 5 bases removed from V and 4 bases from J, the gap between germline ends came to 9 bases. The germline gives CDR1 SGHTA, CDR2 FQGNSA. The CDR3 protein is CASSRQWYEQYF. Here the CDR3 DNA reads TGTGCCAGCAGCCGACAGTGGTACGAGCAGTACTTC.

V usage is TRBV2 and J usage is TRBJ1-1, with D perhaps TRBD1 (5 bases). Trimming left V 4 bases short and J 3 bases short, with 12 bases between. The germline V gene encodes CDR1 SNHLY and CDR2 FYNNEI. This CDR3 comprises 14 residues. Written as DNA, the CDR3 is TGTGCCAGCAGTGCCCAGGGCCGGGACACTGAAGCTTTCTTT. It encodes CASSAQGRDTEAFF.

V and J are TRBV5-6 and TRBJ2-1, with 10 positions matching TRBD1. The CDR3 is made up of 17 amino acids. Germline V gene data show CDR1 as SGHDT and CDR2 as YYEEEE. With V trimmed by 6 bases and J by 2 bases, 11 bases remained unmatched. The CDR3 here is CASTRRGQGHPYNEQFF. The CDR3 DNA reads as TGTGCCAGCACCCGACGGGGACAGGGGCACCCCTACAATGAGCAGTTCTTC.